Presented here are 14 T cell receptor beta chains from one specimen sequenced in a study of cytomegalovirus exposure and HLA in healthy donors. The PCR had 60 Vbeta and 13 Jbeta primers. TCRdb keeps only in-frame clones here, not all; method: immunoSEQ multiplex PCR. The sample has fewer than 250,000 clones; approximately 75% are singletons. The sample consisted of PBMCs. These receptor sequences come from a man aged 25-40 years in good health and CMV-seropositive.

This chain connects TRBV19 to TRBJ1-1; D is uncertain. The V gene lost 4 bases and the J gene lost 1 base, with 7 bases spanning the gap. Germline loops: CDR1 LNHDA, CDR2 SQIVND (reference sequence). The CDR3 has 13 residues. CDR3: CASSREPNTEAFF. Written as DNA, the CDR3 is TGTGCCAGTAGTAGGGAGCCGAACACTGAAGCTTTCTTT.

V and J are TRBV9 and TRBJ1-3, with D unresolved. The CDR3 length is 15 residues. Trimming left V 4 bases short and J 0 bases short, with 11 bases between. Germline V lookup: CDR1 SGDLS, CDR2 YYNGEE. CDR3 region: CASSPTLISGNTIYF. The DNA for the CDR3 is TGTGCCAGCAGCCCGACACTTATCTCTGGAAACACCATATATTTT.

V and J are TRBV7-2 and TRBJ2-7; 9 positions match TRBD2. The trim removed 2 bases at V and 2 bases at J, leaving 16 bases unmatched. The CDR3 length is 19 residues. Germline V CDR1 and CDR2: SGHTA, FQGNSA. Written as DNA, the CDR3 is TGTGCCAGCAGCTTACCGGTGGGAGGGAAGGCGGGGGGGGCCTACGAGCAGTACTTC. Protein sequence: CASSLPVGGKAGGAYEQYF.

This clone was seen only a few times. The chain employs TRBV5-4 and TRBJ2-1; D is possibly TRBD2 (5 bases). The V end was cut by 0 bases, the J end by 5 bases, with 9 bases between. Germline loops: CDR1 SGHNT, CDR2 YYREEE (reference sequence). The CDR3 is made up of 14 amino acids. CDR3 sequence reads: CASSLGSGNNEQFF. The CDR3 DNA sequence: TGTGCCAGCAGCTTGGGGAGCGGAAACAATGAGCAGTTCTTC.

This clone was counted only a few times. The CDR3 DNA sequence: TGTGCCAGCCCTAAAGGGGATACAGGGGCCCATATCAAAAACATTCAGTACTTC. Translating gives CASPKGDTGAHIKNIQYF. The chain is built from TRBV21-1 and TRBJ2-4; TRBD1 is the table's D call, not checked against the DNA. TRBV21-1 is labeled a pseudogene. This CDR3 comprises 18 residues.

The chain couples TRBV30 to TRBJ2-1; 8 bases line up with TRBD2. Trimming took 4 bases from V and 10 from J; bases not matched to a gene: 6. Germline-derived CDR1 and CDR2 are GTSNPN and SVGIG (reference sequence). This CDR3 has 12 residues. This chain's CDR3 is CAWTFAGGEQFF. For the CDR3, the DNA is TGTGCCTGGACCTTCGCGGGGGGAGAGCAGTTCTTC.

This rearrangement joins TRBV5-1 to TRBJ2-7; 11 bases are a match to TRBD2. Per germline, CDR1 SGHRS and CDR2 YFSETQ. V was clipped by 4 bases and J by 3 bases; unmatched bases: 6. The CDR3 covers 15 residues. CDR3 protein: CASSGGSGGDYEQYF. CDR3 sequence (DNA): TGCGCCAGCAGCGGGGGTAGCGGGGGGGACTACGAGCAGTACTTC. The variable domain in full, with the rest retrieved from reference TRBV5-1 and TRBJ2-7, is KAGVTQTPRYLIKTRGQQVTLSCSPISGHRSVSWYQQTPGQGLQFLFEYFSETQRNKGNFPGRFSGRQFSNSRSEMNVSTLELGDSALYLCASSGGSGGDYEQYFGPGTRLTVT.

The CDR3: CASSYRGSNTEAFF. The CDR3, as DNA: TGTGCCAGCAGTTACAGGGGTTCTAACACTGAAGCTTTCTTT. The chain has TRBV6-5 and TRBJ1-1; D may be TRBD1 (5 bases). V dropped 2 bases and J dropped 2 bases, with 9 bases sitting between them. The CDR3 is made up of 14 amino acids. Germline V CDR1 and CDR2: MNHEY, SVGAGI.

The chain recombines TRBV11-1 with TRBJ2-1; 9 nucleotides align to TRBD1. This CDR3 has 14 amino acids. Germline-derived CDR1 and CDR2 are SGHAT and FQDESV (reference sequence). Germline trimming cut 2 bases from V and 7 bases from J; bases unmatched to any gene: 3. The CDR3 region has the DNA TGTGCCAGCAGCTTACACAGGGGGCAGAATGAGCAGTTCTTC. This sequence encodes CASSLHRGQNEQFF.

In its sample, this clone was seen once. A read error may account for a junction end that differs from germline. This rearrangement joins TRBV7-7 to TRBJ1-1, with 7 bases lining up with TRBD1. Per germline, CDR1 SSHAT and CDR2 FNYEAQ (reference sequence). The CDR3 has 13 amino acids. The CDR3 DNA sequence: TGTGCTAGCAGTCGGGACAGACAGACTGAAGCTTTCTTT. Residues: CASSRDRQTEAFF.

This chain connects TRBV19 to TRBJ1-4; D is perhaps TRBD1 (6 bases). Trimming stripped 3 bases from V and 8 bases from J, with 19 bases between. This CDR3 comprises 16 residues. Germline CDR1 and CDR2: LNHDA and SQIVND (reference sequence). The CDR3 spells CASSIRTGTRLEKLFF. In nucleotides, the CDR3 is TGTGCCAGTAGTATCCGAACCGGGACACGTTTAGAAAAACTGTTTTTT.

DNA of the CDR3: TGTGCCAGCAGCTTGGTGGGAGGCAATGAGCAGTTCTTC. As protein: CASSLVGGNEQFF. V is TRBV5-6 and J is TRBJ2-1, with D maybe TRBD2 (6 bases). Trimming left V 0 bases short and J 6 bases short, with 7 bases between. Germline lookup yields CDR1 SGHDT and CDR2 YYEEEE. CDR3 length equals 13 residues.

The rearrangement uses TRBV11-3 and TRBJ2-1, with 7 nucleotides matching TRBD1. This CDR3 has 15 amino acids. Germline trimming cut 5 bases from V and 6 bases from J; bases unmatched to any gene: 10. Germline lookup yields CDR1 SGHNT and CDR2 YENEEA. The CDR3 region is CASSLTVGTANEQFF. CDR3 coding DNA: TGTGCCAGCAGCCTTACTGTGGGGACAGCCAATGAGCAGTTCTTC.

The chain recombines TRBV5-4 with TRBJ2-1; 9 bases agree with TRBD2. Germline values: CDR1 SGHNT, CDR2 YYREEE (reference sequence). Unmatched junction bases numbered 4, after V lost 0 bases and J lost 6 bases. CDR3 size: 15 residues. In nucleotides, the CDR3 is TGTGCCAGCAGCTTGGAAAGCGGGGGGACCAATGAGCAGTTCTTC. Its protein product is CASSLESGGTNEQFF.